This entry describes one T cell receptor (beta chain). The record originates from a study of response to subunit inactivated influenza vaccine. V gave up 1 base and J gave up 2 bases; unmatched junction bases: 8. In germline, CDR1 is SGHTA, CDR2 FQGNSA. This CDR3 has 17 residues. TCRdb used MiXCR to reprocess the RT-PCR reads, holding one entry per CDR3 protein. The sample holds some 550,000 distinct CDR3 sequences, roughly 25% seen once. The same specimen was also included in a second study, on T cells expressing NK-cell markers. Turning to that study: Making the TCR beta cDNA relied on 5'RACE template switching with UMIs.

The sequenced sample was CD4+ T cells sorted from PBMCs, obtained roughly 13 days after vaccination. This clonotype originated in a man aged 50 to 59 who received an inactivated influenza vaccine. This chain joins TRBV7-2 and TRBJ2-3; 8 nucleotides align to TRBD2. Here the CDR3 DNA reads TGTGCCAGCAGCTTAGTAAGACTAGCGAGAACCACAGATACGCAGTATTTT. Protein sequence: CASSLVRLARTTDTQYF.